These T cell receptor beta chains were read from a single sample in a study of massively parallel sequencing of T cell beta chains. Each CDR3 protein is one row after TCRdb ran MiXCR on the 5' RACE reads. Here the sample spans over 3,500 distinct CDR3 sequences, over 35% being singletons. Sequenced material: commercial RNA from peripheral blood pooled from many donors. The receptors stem from a pool of human donors in good health; the sample was commercial RNA pooled from many donors. The CDR3 runs from the conserved cysteine through the conserved F or W. Each record gives: CDR3 protein, J gene, V gene.

CDR3aa: CASSTGTGDHEQYF; j_gene: TRBJ2-7; v_gene: TRBV13
CDR3aa: CASSQGGNTEAFF; j_gene: TRBJ1-1; v_gene: TRBV5-1
CDR3aa: CSARDGTGGKNIQYF; j_gene: TRBJ2-4; v_gene: TRBV20-1
CDR3aa: CSAGSGGIYF; j_gene: TRBJ2-5; v_gene: TRBV20-1
CDR3aa: CASSLGETYEQYF; j_gene: TRBJ2-7; v_gene: TRBV13
CDR3aa: CSVGRPPGEQYF; j_gene: TRBJ2-7; v_gene: TRBV29-1
CDR3aa: CSVDEPGAGGELFF; j_gene: TRBJ2-2; v_gene: TRBV29-1
CDR3aa: CASSQDFGRNTEAFF; j_gene: TRBJ1-1; v_gene: TRBV4-2
CDR3aa: CSAREKGVANEKLFF; j_gene: TRBJ1-4; v_gene: TRBV20-1
CDR3aa: CASNYRGTGELFF; j_gene: TRBJ2-2; v_gene: TRBV6-2/TRBV6-3
CDR3aa: CSVDGPGANVLTF; j_gene: TRBJ2-6; v_gene: TRBV29-1
CDR3aa: CASSPGTSGNEQFF; j_gene: TRBJ2-1; v_gene: TRBV4-2
CDR3aa: CASSQVDQPQHF; j_gene: TRBJ1-5; v_gene: TRBV28
CDR3aa: CASSPSCETQYF; j_gene: TRBJ2-5; v_gene: TRBV19
CDR3aa: CASSSDRGIAEQYF; j_gene: TRBJ2-7; v_gene: TRBV5-1
CDR3aa: CASSPSGDSYEQYF; j_gene: TRBJ2-7; v_gene: TRBV4-1
CDR3aa: CANRGDSTYTQYF; j_gene: TRBJ2-3; v_gene: TRBV5-1
CDR3aa: CASSLTAGTDTQYF; j_gene: TRBJ2-3; v_gene: TRBV7-3
CDR3aa: CSARVRTEQFF; j_gene: TRBJ2-1; v_gene: TRBV20-1
CDR3aa: CASSLGAGEAYEQYF; j_gene: TRBJ2-7; v_gene: TRBV11-3
CDR3aa: CASSLDLAGEDTQYF; j_gene: TRBJ2-3; v_gene: TRBV11-2
CDR3aa: CASSSYGEHEQYF; j_gene: TRBJ2-7; v_gene: TRBV5-1